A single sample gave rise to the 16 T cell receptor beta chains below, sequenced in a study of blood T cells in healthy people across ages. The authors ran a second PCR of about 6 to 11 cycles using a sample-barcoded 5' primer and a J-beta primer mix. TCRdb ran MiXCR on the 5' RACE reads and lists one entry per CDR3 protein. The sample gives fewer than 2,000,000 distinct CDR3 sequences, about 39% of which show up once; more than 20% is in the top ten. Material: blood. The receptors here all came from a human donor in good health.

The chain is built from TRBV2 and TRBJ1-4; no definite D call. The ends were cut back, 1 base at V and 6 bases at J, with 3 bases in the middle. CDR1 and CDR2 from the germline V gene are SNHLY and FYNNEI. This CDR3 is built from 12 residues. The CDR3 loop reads CASSEDDEKLFF. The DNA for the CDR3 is TGTGCCAGCAGTGAAGACGATGAAAAACTGTTTTTT.

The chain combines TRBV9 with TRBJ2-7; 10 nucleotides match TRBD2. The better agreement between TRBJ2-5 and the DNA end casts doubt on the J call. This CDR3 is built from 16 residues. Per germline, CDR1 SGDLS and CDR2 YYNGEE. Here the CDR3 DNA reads TGTGCCAGCAGCGTAGTAGCGGGGGGTCTAGAAGAGACCCAGTACTTC. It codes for CASSVVAGGLEETQYF.

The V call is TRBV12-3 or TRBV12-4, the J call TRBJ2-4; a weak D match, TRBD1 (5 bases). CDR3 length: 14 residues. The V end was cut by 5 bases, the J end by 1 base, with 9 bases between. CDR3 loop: CASSLRQAKNIQYF. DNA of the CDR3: TGTGCCAGCAGTCTCCGACAGGCCAAAAACATTCAGTACTTC.

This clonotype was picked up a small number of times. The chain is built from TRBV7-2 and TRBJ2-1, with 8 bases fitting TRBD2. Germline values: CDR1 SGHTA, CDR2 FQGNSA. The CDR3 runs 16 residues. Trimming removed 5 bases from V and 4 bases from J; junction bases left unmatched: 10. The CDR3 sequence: CASSQPSGGVYNEQFF. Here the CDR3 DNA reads TGTGCCAGCAGCCAACCCAGCGGGGGTGTATACAATGAGCAGTTCTTC.

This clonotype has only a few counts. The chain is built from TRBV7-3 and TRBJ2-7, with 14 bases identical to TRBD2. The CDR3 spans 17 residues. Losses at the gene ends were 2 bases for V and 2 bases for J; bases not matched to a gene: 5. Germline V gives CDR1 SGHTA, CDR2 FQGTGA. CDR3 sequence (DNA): TGTGCCAGCAGCTTACGCGGACTAGCGGGGGGCGCCTACGAGCAGTACTTC. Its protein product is CASSLRGLAGGAYEQYF.

The chain's CDR3 is CASSMSGWQPQHF. DNA of the CDR3: TGTGCCAGTAGTATGTCAGGATGGCAGCCCCAGCATTTT. This chain uses TRBV19 with TRBJ1-5; no reliable D call. Trimming took off 3 bases at V and 7 bases at J, with 10 bases between the two ends. The CDR3 length is 13 residues. Looked up from germline, CDR1 is LNHDA and CDR2 is SQIVND (reference sequence).

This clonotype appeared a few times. CDR3 in amino acids: CSAEVGRGTDTQYF. The CDR3 DNA reads TGCAGTGCCGAGGTCGGGCGGGGCACAGATACGCAGTATTTT. The rearrangement links TRBV20-1 to TRBJ2-3, with D possibly matching TRBD2 (5 bases). Germline CDR1 and CDR2: DFQATT and SNEGSKA (reference sequence). Trimming cost V 6 bases and J 1 base, with 14 bases left between them. The CDR3 runs to 14 residues.

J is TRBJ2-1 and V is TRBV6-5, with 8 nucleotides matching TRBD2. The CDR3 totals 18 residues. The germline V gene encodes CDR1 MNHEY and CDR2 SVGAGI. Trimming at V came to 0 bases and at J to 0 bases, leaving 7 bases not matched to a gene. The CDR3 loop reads CASSYSISSGGSYNEQFF. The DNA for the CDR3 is TGTGCCAGCAGTTACTCGATCTCGAGCGGGGGCTCCTACAATGAGCAGTTCTTC.

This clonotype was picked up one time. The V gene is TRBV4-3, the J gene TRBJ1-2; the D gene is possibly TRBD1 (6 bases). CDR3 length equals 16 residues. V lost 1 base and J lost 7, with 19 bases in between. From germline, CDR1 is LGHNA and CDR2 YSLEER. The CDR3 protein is CASSQVAGQTVFGYTF. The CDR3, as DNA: TGCGCCAGCAGCCAAGTCGCGGGACAAACAGTCTTTGGCTACACCTTC.

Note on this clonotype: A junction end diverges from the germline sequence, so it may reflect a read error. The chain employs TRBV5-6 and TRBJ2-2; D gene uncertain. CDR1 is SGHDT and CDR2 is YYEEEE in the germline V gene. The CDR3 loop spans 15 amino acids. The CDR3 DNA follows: TGTGCCAGCAGTCTACAGCCAGTGAACACCGGAGAGCTGTTTTTT. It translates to CASSLQPVNTGELFF.

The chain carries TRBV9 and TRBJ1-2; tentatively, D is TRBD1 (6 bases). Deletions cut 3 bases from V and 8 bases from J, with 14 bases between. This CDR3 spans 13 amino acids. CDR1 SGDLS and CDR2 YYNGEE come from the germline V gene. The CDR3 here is CASSGGRGWGYTF. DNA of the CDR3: TGTGCCAGCAGCGGAGGTAGGGGGTGGGGCTACACCTTC.

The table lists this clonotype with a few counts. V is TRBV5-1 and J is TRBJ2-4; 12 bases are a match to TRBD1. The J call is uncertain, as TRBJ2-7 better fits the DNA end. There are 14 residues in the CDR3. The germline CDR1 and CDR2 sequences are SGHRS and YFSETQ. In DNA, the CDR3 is TGCGCCAGCAGCTACCGGGACAGGGGGCACGAGCAGTACTTC. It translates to CASSYRDRGHEQYF.

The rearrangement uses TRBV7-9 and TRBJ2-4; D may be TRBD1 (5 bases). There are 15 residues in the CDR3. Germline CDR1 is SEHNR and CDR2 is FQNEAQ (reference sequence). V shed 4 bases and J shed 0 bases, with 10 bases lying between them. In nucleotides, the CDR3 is TGTGCCAGCAGCTATGACAGAATAGCCAAAAACATTCAGTACTTC. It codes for CASSYDRIAKNIQYF.

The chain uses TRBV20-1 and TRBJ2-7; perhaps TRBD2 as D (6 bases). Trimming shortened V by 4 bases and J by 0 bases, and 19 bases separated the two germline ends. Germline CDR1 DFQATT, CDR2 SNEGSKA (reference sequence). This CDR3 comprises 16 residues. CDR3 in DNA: TGCAGTGCTACACCTGTGGCGGGGTCATACTCCTACGAGCAGTACTTC. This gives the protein CSATPVAGSYSYEQYF.

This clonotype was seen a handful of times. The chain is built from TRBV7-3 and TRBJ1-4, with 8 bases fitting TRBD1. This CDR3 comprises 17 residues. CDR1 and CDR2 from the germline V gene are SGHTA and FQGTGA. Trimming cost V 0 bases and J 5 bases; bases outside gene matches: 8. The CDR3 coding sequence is TGTGCCAGCAGCTTAACGCGAGTGGGGACAGGCAATGAAAAACTGTTTTTT. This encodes CASSLTRVGTGNEKLFF.

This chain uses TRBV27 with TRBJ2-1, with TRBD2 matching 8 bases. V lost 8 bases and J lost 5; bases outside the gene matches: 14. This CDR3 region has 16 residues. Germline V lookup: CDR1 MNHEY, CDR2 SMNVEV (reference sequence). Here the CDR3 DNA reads TGTGCCAGCCTAGTGTTGGGGCGGGGGGCTAACAATGAGCAGTTCTTC. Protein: CASLVLGRGANNEQFF.